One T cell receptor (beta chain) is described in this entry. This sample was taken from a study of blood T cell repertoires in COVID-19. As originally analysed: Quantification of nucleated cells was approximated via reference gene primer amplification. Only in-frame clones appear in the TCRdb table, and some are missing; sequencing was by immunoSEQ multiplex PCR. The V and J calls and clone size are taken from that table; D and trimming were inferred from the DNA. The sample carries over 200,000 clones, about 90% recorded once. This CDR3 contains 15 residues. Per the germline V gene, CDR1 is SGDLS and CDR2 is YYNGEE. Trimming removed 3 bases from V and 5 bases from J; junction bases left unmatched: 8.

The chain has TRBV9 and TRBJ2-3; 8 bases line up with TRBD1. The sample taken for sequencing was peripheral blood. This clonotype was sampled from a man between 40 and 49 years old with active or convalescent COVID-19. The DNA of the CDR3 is TGTGCCAGCAGCGGACAGGGGATAAAGTTAGATACGCAGTATTTT. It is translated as CASSGQGIKLDTQYF.